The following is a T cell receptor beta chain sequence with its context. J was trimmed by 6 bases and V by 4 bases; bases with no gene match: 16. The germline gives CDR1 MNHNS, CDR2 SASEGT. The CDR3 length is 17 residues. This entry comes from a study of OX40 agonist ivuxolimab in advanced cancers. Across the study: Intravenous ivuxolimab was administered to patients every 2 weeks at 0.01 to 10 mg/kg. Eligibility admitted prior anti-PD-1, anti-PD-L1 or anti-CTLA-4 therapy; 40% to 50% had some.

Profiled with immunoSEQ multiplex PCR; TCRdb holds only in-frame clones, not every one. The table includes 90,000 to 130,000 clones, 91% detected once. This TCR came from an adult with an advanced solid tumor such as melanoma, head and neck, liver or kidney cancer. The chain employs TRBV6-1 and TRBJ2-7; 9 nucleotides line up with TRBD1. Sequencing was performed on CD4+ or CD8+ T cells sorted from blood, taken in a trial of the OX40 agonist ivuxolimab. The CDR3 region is CASSGNRGPVNLREQYF. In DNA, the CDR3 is TGTGCCAGCAGTGGAAACAGGGGGCCGGTGAATTTACGCGAGCAGTACTTC.